Listed below are T cell receptor beta chains from one sample, sequenced in a study of response to subunit inactivated influenza vaccine. TCRdb analysed the RT-PCR reads with MiXCR anew, one entry per CDR3 protein. The repertoire holds 500,000 to 700,000 distinct CDR3 sequences, roughly 23% seen once, with 2.5% to 3% in the top ten. These data are also associated with another study on T cells expressing NK-cell markers.

The sequenced sample was CD4+ T cells sorted from PBMCs, obtained approximately 13 days after vaccination. Receptors originate from a man aged 50 to 60 who received an inactivated influenza vaccine. The CDR3 runs from the conserved cysteine through the conserved F or W. D genes are given only for firm matches. Clone size is shown for a subset of rows, as once, few, many or a class of expanded clone.

>TRBV4-3|.|TRBJ2-1|TRBD2
TGCGCCAGCAGCCAAGGAGGGGGACTAGTATTCGATGAGCAGTTCTTC
CASSQGGGLVFDEQFF
>TRBV6-2/TRBV6-3|.|TRBJ2-7|.
TGTGCCAGCAGCACCCGGGGGACCCGCAACGGGTACTACGAGCAGTACTTC
CASSTRGTRNGYYEQYF
>TRBV2|few|TRBJ1-5|.
TGTGCCAGCAGTCCCCGGGTTGATCAGCCCCAGCATTTT
CASSPRVDQPQHF
>TRBV18|.|TRBJ2-3|.
TGTGCCAGCTCACCATTCGGGGATATACGCGATACGCAGTATTTT
CASSPFGDIRDTQYF
>TRBV12-3/TRBV12-4|many|TRBJ2-5|.
TGTGCCAGCAGCCGGGCTCGAGAGACCCAGTACTTC
CASSRARETQYF
>TRBV7-8|.|TRBJ1-5|.
TGTGCCAGCAGCCTAAGACTGAGAAGCAATCAGCCCCAGCATTTT
CASSLRLRSNQPQHF
>TRBV20-1|.|TRBJ2-5|TRBD2
TGCAGTGCTAGAGATTTCCGGGAGGGTTGGGAGACCCAGTACTTC
CSARDFREGWETQYF
>TRBV7-2|.|TRBJ1-2|.
TGTGCCAGCAGCCCCCGGGTAGGGAGGAACTATGGCTACACCTTC
CASSPRVGRNYGYTF
>TRBV12-3/TRBV12-4|many|TRBJ1-5|.
TGTGCCAGCAGTTCCAGTGAGAGCAATCAGCCCCAGCATTTT
CASSSSESNQPQHF
>TRBV14|.|TRBJ1-3|TRBD1
TGTGCCAGCAGCCCTACCCGGGACAGGGGGCGGGCGAATTTT
CASSPTRDRGRANF
>TRBV9|few|TRBJ2-7|TRBD2
TGTGCCAGCAGCCCGGGAGGGTTTTACGAGCAGTACTTC
CASSPGGFYEQYF
>TRBV7-9|.|TRBJ1-1|.
TGTGCCAGCACCGACAGAATCTTTAACACTGAAGCTTTCTTT
CASTDRIFNTEAFF
>TRBV20-1|.|TRBJ2-7|.
TGCAGTGCTAGAGCGGACCACTACGAGCAGTACTTC
CSARADHYEQYF
>TRBV3-1|.|TRBJ1-6|.
TGTGCCAGCAGCCAAGGGAATAGGATTAGGTCACCCCTCCACTTT
CASSQGNRIRSPLHF
>TRBV20-1|few|TRBJ2-7|.
TGCAGTGCTGGACGAGCGGGCGCCTCCTACGAGCAGTACTTC
CSAGRAGASYEQYF
>TRBV7-2|.|TRBJ1-3|.
TGTGCCAGCAGCTTATTTCAGGGCTCTGGAAACACCATATATTTT
CASSLFQGSGNTIYF
>TRBV7-2|.|TRBJ2-5|.
TGTGCCAGCAGCTTAACCCCTAGGATCAAGAGAGAGACCCAGTACTTC
CASSLTPRIKRETQYF
>TRBV7-9|few|TRBJ1-1|.
TGTGCCAGCAGCCCCATCGGCACTGAAGCTTTCTTT
CASSPIGTEAFF
>TRBV28|few|TRBJ2-7|.
TGTGCCAGCAGCATAGGGAACGAGCAGTACTTC
CASSIGNEQYF
>TRBV6-5|.|TRBJ2-7|TRBD2
TGTGCCAGCAGTTACGCGACCCCGGGACTAGAAGGGTACGAGCAGTACTTC
CASSYATPGLEGYEQYF
>TRBV5-1|few|TRBJ2-2|TRBD1
TGCGCCAGCAGCTTGAGGACAGGGGGAAGCACCGGGGAGCTGTTTTTT
CASSLRTGGSTGELFF
>TRBV12-3/TRBV12-4|.|TRBJ2-5|.
TGTGCCAGCAGTTTAGGAGGAGGGGTGGAGACCCAGTACTTC
CASSLGGGVETQYF
>TRBV6-2/TRBV6-3|.|TRBJ1-2|.
TGTGCCAGCAGTTTTGACCGACGTTCTGGCTACACCTTC
CASSFDRRSGYTF
>TRBV4-3|.|TRBJ2-2|.
TGCGCCAGCAGCCAAGTCTGGCTAGACCCTAACACCGGGGAGCTGTTTTTT
CASSQVWLDPNTGELFF
>TRBV20-1|few|TRBJ1-1|TRBD1
TGCAGTGCTAGAGATCTCGACAGGGGGGTCTCTGAAGCTTTCTTT
CSARDLDRGVSEAFF
>TRBV5-6|few|TRBJ1-1|.
TGTGCCAGCAGCCCTACAATGACAGAGAACACTGAAGCTTTCTTT
CASSPTMTENTEAFF
>TRBV28|.|TRBJ2-5|.
TGTGCCAGCAGGACAGCTCAAGAGACCCAGTACTTC
CASRTAQETQYF
>TRBV29-1|.|TRBJ1-2|TRBD1
TGCAGCGTTCTACCACAGGGGGCTGAGGGCTACACCTTC
CSVLPQGAEGYTF
>TRBV20-1|.|TRBJ1-2|TRBD1
TGCAGTGCTATAACCGGGACAGGGCCCGGTGGCTACACCTTC
CSAITGTGPGGYTF
>TRBV5-8|.|TRBJ2-6|.
TGTGCCACCAAAGGGGCTGGGGCCAACGTCCTGACTTTC
CATKGAGANVLTF
>TRBV5-1|.|TRBJ2-1|.
TGCGCCAGCAGCTTGGGAGGCCTAGGCTCCTACAATGAGCAGTTCTTC
CASSLGGLGSYNEQFF
>TRBV6-2/TRBV6-3|few|TRBJ1-1|.
TGTGCCACGTCGGAAGACATGAACACTGAAGCTTTCTTT
CATSEDMNTEAFF
>TRBV5-1|.|TRBJ2-7|.
TGCGCCAGCAGCTTGGAAGGCACCTCCTACGAGCAGTACTTC
CASSLEGTSYEQYF
>TRBV12-3/TRBV12-4|few|TRBJ2-3|.
TGTGCCAGCAGTCGTAGCGCAAGTCCGTATTTT
CASSRSASPYF
>TRBV18|few|TRBJ1-4|TRBD1
TGTGCCAGCTCACGTCCAGGGGGCCCTAATGAAAAACTGTTTTTT
CASSRPGGPNEKLFF
>TRBV15|.|TRBJ2-2|.
TGTGCCACCAGCAGAGGCCGGGCGAACACCGGGGAGCTGTTTTTT
CATSRGRANTGELFF
>TRBV24-1|.|TRBJ2-5|TRBD1
TGTGCCACCAGTGATTCTCGGACAGGCGGGGAGACCCAGTACTTC
CATSDSRTGGETQYF
>TRBV6-1|.|TRBJ1-2|.
TGTGCCAGCACCTACAGGGTCGGATACTATGGCTACACCTTC
CASTYRVGYYGYTF
>TRBV20-1|few|TRBJ1-1|TRBD1
TGCAGTGCTAGCAAGTCAGGGGGCGCGGACACTGAAGCTTTCTTT
CSASKSGGADTEAFF
>TRBV20-1|.|TRBJ1-6|.
TGCAGTGCTTCCCGGGGGGCTAGTGGTTCACCCCTCCACTTT
CSASRGASGSPLHF
>TRBV29-1|few|TRBJ2-3|TRBD2
TGCAGCGTTTTAGGGACTAGCGGGACCAACACAGATACGCAGTATTTT
CSVLGTSGTNTDTQYF
>TRBV5-1|.|TRBJ2-2|TRBD1
TGCGCCAGCAGCTACTGGACAGGCGCGAACACCGGGGAGCTGTTTTTT
CASSYWTGANTGELFF
>TRBV11-2|.|TRBJ2-2|TRBD2
TGTGCCAGCAGCTTAACAACTAGCGGGAGGAGGGAGCTGTTTTTT
CASSLTTSGRRELFF
>TRBV7-2|.|TRBJ2-7|TRBD1
TGTGCCAGCCCCCAACGGACAGGGTACTACGAGCAGTACTTC
CASPQRTGYYEQYF